This is a list of T cell receptor beta chains from one sample in a study of cytomegalovirus exposure and HLA in healthy donors. Profiled with immunoSEQ multiplex PCR; TCRdb holds only in-frame clones, not every one. The data show around 90,000 clones, with around nine tenths seen just once and 8% to 10% held by the top ten. What was sequenced was PBMCs. The receptors shown here come from a man aged 30-40 years in good health and CMV-seropositive. Both conserved end residues are part of each CDR3. The order of the fields is clone size, V gene, CDR3 protein. Clone size is not always given. Where it is, it says once, few, many or a class for expanded clones.

size: -
V: TRBV4-2
CDR3: CASSQVGTSGGLTDTQYF

size: -
V: TRBV6-5
CDR3: CASSSGGRASKNIQYF

size: -
V: TRBV5-1
CDR3: CASSLWTGVSSGANVLTF

size: -
V: TRBV5-1
CDR3: CASSLIAGAYEQYF

size: -
V: TRBV5-1
CDR3: CASSFLQGPLNTEAFF

size: -
V: TRBV7-9
CDR3: CASRQGQGAGEQFF

size: few
V: TRBV5-6
CDR3: CASSLSGAHNEQFF

size: -
V: TRBV11-2
CDR3: CASSLETAGTIF

size: -
V: TRBV6-5
CDR3: CASSYSSGRAEETQYF

size: -
V: TRBV28
CDR3: CASSPPGLAGPRKKYF

size: few
V: TRBV6-6
CDR3: CASSYTSGSYEQYF

size: -
V: TRBV2
CDR3: CASRGTGTSGANVLTF

size: -
V: TRBV19
CDR3: CASSMQVNYGYTF

size: -
V: TRBV5-6
CDR3: CASSPTGTGGFGNTIYF

size: -
V: TRBV10-3
CDR3: CAISGLAGQYEQYF

size: -
V: TRBV4-1
CDR3: CASSQGAGYTRDEQFF

size: -
V: TRBV27
CDR3: CASSPTGGRRGQPQHF

size: -
V: TRBV7-8
CDR3: CASSLFRDFQETQYF

size: -
V: TRBV6-5
CDR3: CASSYGQAGSYEQYF

size: -
V: TRBV27
CDR3: CASSYSGYEQYF

size: -
V: TRBV4-2
CDR3: CASSQMDRGVNEQFF

size: -
V: TRBV5-1
CDR3: CASSLAVQATDPYEQYF

size: -
V: TRBV30
CDR3: CAWSAGQGFYEQYF

size: -
V: TRBV11-2
CDR3: CASSLAPGQRVSGNTIYF

size: -
V: TRBV29-1
CDR3: CSVRTGGHSSGNTIYF

size: -
V: TRBV29-1
CDR3: CSVEWGGGSLHF

size: -
V: TRBV9
CDR3: CASSVTGTVGEKLFF

size: -
V: TRBV27
CDR3: CASRRPGTGSYEQYF

size: -
V: TRBV5-6
CDR3: CARYTGLENGYTF

size: -
V: TRBV19
CDR3: CASTSAAANTGELFF

size: -
V: TRBV28
CDR3: CASSLRLATNEKLFF

size: -
V: TRBV27
CDR3: CASSQGQGNRYNSPLHF

size: -
V: TRBV6-1
CDR3: CASSLLDSLGEKLFF

size: few
V: TRBV4-1
CDR3: CASSQEPGTTQHF

size: -
V: TRBV28
CDR3: CASRISGTGFRQPQHF

size: -
V: TRBV6-1
CDR3: CASSELGQAANYGYTF

size: -
V: TRBV4-1
CDR3: CASSHPGQGASGELFF

size: -
V: TRBV19
CDR3: CASRVGAGTDTQYF

size: -
V: TRBV25-1
CDR3: CASSDLSGQYYEQYF

size: -
V: TRBV5-1
CDR3: CASSFPETGNTEAFF

size: -
V: TRBV7-3
CDR3: CASSLTSGTEQFF

size: -
V: TRBV27
CDR3: CASSSRGRNEQYF

size: -
V: TRBV5-1
CDR3: CASSLLGQGPYEQYF

size: -
V: TRBV5-6
CDR3: CASSLVGGASGRNEQFF

size: -
V: TRBV7-8
CDR3: CASSLEIARGKTTGELFF

size: few
V: TRBV19
CDR3: CASTRNTEAFF

size: -
V: TRBV28
CDR3: CASSFSARRLAGGNEQFF

size: -
V: TRBV7-9
CDR3: CASSLEVAAYEQYF

size: -
V: TRBV7-9
CDR3: CASSGRMGDRAKSF

size: -
V: TRBV27
CDR3: CASSPGTGRTGELFF